What follows is one T cell receptor beta chain and its context. Repertoires were generated with immunoSEQ multiplex PCR, while TCRdb's copy carries only in-frame clones and drops some. The sample yields roughly 130,000 clones, about 93% seen once. The source of the sample is a study of control samples from healthy donors and cancer patients. Trimming removed 0 bases at V and 7 bases at J, with 16 bases between. Germline loops: CDR1 SGDLS, CDR2 YYNGEE. This CDR3 has 15 residues. Input material: blood. This chain links TRBV9 with TRBJ1-2, with no clear D. This TCR came from a man aged 18 to 29 in good health. CDR3 nucleotide sequence: TGTGCCAGCAGCGTAGATCTTCCCGGGGAGGGTGGCTACACCTTC. Protein: CASSVDLPGEGGYTF. Full variable domain (outside the CDR3, taken from reference TRBV9 and TRBJ1-2): DSGVTQTPKHLITATGQRVTLRCSPRSGDLSVYWYQQSLDQGLQFLIQYYNGEERAKGNILERFSAQQFPDLHSELNLSSLELGDSALYFCASSVDLPGEGGYTFGSGTRLTVV.